Detailed here is one T cell receptor beta chain. The data belong to a study of shared clonotypes between healthy human individuals. Study context: There were three CD4 naive, three CD4 memory, two CD8 naive and one CD8 memory plates per donor.

Germline V lookup: CDR1 MGHRA, CDR2 YSYEKL. V lost 2 bases and J lost 1; bases outside the gene matches: 4. The CDR3 has 15 residues. Deep-level assay runs were performed. The authors distributed each subset's genomic DNA evenly over several immunoSEQ plates. TCRdb's table, derived via immunoSEQ multiplex PCR, lists solely in-frame clones and lacks some. The sample lists over 850,000 clones, more than 75% occurring once. The chain uses TRBV4-1 and TRBJ1-1, with TRBD1 matching 7 bases. The source of this sequence is a man between 18 and 29 years old in good health. Some clones in this sample may be carry-over from other donors' samples. The specimen sequenced was memory CD4+ T cells from PBMCs. Subset indicated: CD45RA-negative fraction. In DNA form, the CDR3 reads TGCGCCAGCAGCCAAACCGGGACAGCGAACACTGAAGCTTTCTTT. It encodes CASSQTGTANTEAFF.